A single sample is the source of the 6 T cell receptor beta chains below, sequenced in a study of blood T cell repertoires in COVID-19. The repertoire was sequenced with immunoSEQ multiplex PCR; TCRdb's copy has only in-frame clones and lacks some. The table has 250,000 to 350,000 clones, 88% seen once. Sequencing was done on a sample of peripheral blood. The receptors shown here come from a woman aged 30 to 39 who had recovered from COVID-19.

V is TRBV7-9 and J is TRBJ2-7; 7 bases are shared with TRBD2. Germline V gene data show CDR1 as SEHNR and CDR2 as FQNEAQ (reference sequence). There are 14 residues in the CDR3. The ends lost 4 bases at V and 1 base at J; junction bases unmatched: 4. The CDR3 DNA is TGTGCCAGCAGCTGGGAGGGCGGTTCCTACGAGCAGTACTTC. It encodes CASSWEGGSYEQYF.

V and J are TRBV6-6 and TRBJ2-1, with 12 bases matching TRBD1. Germline values: CDR1 MNHNY, CDR2 SVGAGI (reference sequence). The CDR3 is 15 amino acids. V trimming: 8 bases; J trimming: 10 bases; junction bases outside the gene matches: 12. CDR3 sequence reads: CASEPGQGAPREQFF. The CDR3 region has the DNA TGTGCCAGCGAACCGGGACAGGGGGCGCCTAGGGAGCAGTTCTTC.

The rearrangement links TRBV7-9 to TRBJ2-2; 9 positions match TRBD2. The J segment lost 1 base and the V segment lost 8 bases, leaving 8 bases of the junction unmatched. This CDR3 is built from 16 residues. Germline V gives CDR1 SEHNR, CDR2 FQNEAQ (reference sequence). The CDR3 DNA follows: TGTGCCAGCCCCGGGCCAGCGGGGGGGAACACCGGGGAGCTGTTTTTT. This encodes CASPGPAGGNTGELFF. Full variable domain (outside the CDR3, taken from reference TRBV7-9 and TRBJ2-2): DTGVSQNPRHKITKRGQNVTFRCDPISEHNRLYWYRQTLGQGPEFLTYFQNEAQLEKSRLLSDRFSAERPKGSFSTLEIQRTEQGDSAMYLCASPGPAGGNTGELFFGEGSRLTVL.

This clone appeared a single time. V gene TRBV2 combines with J gene TRBJ2-7; 12 positions agree with TRBD1. From germline, CDR1 is SNHLY and CDR2 FYNNEI. J was trimmed by 4 bases and V by 6 bases; bases with no gene match: 13. CDR3 length: 17 residues. The CDR3, as DNA: TGTGCCAGCAGGGGGACAGGGGGCCGACTAGCCAATTACGAGCAGTACTTC. This translates into CASRGTGGRLANYEQYF.

This clone has just one count. The V and J genes are TRBV11-2 and TRBJ2-3; D not resolved. Germline values: CDR1 SGHAT, CDR2 FQNNGV. V was clipped by 5 bases and J by 0 bases, with 15 bases between them. The CDR3 contains 16 residues. The CDR3 reads CASSPPPSFSTDTQYF. The CDR3, as DNA: TGTGCCAGCAGCCCTCCCCCGTCCTTTAGCACAGATACGCAGTATTTT.

In this sample, this clone turned up once. The chain carries TRBV9 and TRBJ1-5; 11 nucleotides align to TRBD1. The CDR3 covers 16 residues. Losses at the gene ends were 3 bases for V and 3 bases for J; bases not matched to a gene: 5. Germline V gene lookup returns CDR1 SGDLS and CDR2 YYNGEE. The CDR3 sequence: CASSAGTGGNNQPQHF. DNA of the CDR3: TGTGCCAGCAGCGCCGGGACAGGGGGAAACAATCAGCCCCAGCATTTT.